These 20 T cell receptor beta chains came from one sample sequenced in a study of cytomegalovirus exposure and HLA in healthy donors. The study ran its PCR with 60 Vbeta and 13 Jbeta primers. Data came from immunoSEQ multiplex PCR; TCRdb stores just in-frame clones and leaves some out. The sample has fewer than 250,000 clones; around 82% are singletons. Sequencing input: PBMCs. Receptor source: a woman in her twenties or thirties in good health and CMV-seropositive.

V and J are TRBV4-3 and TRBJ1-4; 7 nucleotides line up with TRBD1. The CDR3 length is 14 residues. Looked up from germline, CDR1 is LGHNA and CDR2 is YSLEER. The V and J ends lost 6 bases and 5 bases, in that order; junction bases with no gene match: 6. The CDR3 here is CASRPGTENEKLFF. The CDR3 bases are TGCGCCAGCAGACCAGGGACAGAGAATGAAAAACTGTTTTTT.

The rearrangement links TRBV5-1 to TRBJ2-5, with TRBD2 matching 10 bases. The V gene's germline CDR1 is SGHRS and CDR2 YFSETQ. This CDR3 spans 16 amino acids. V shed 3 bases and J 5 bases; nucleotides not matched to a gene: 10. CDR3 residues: CASSWNSGGSEETQYF. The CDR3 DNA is TGCGCCAGCAGCTGGAATAGCGGGGGGTCGGAGGAGACCCAGTACTTC. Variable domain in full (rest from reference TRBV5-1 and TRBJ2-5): KAGVTQTPRYLIKTRGQQVTLSCSPISGHRSVSWYQQTPGQGLQFLFEYFSETQRNKGNFPGRFSGRQFSNSRSEMNVSTLELGDSALYLCASSWNSGGSEETQYFGPGTRLLVL.

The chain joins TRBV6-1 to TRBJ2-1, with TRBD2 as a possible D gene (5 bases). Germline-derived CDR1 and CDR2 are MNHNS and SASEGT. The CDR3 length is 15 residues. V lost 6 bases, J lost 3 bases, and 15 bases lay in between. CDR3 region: CASSRTGGRYNEQFF. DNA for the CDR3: TGTGCCAGCAGCCGTACGGGCGGGCGCTACAATGAGCAGTTCTTC.

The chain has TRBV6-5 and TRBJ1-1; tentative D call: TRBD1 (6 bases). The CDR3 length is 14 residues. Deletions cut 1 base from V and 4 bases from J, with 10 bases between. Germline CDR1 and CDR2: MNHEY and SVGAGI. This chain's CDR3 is CASSYLQGGTEAFF. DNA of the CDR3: TGTGCCAGCAGTTACTTACAGGGTGGCACTGAAGCTTTCTTT.

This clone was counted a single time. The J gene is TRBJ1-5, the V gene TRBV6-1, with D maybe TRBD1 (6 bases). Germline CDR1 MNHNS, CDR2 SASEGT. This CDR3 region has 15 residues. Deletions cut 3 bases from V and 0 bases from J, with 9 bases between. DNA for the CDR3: TGTGCCAGCAGTGATGGACAGACTAGCAATCAGCCCCAGCATTTT. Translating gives CASSDGQTSNQPQHF.

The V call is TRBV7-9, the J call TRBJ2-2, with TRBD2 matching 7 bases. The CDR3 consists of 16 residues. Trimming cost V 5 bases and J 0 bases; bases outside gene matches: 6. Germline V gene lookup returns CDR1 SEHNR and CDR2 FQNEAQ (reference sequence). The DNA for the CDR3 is TGTGCCAGCAGCCCTACTAGCGAGACGAACACCGGGGAGCTGTTTTTT. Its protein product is CASSPTSETNTGELFF. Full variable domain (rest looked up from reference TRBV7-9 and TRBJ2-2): DTGVSQNPRHKITKRGQNVTFRCDPISEHNRLYWYRQTLGQGPEFLTYFQNEAQLEKSRLLSDRFSAERPKGSFSTLEIQRTEQGDSAMYLCASSPTSETNTGELFFGEGSRLTVL.

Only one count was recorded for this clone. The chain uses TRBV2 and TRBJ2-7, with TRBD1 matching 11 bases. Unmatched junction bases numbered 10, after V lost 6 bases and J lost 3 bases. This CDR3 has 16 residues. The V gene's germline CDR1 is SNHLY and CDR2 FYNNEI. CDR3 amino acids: CASSRPSGTGGYEQYF. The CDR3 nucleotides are TGTGCCAGCAGCCGCCCCTCCGGGACAGGGGGCTACGAGCAGTACTTC.

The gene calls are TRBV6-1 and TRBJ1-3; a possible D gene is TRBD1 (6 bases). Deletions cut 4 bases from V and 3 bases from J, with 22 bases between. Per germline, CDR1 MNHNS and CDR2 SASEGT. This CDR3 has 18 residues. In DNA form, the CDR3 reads TGTGCCAGCAGTGCTCCCCGGAACAGGGTTGGTGTTGGAAACACCATATATTTT. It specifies CASSAPRNRVGVGNTIYF.

CDR3: CASSLFGQNTEAFF. CDR3 bases: TGTGCCAGCAGCTTGTTCGGACAGAACACTGAAGCTTTCTTT. The rearrangement links TRBV5-4 to TRBJ1-1; TRBD1 might be the D (5 bases). Trimming left V 1 base short and J 1 base short, with 8 bases between. Germline V gives CDR1 SGHNT, CDR2 YYREEE (reference sequence). The length of the CDR3 is 14 residues.

CDR3 DNA: TGTGCCAGTAGTGCGGGGGTCAATACCGGGGAGCTGTTTTTT. This translates into CASSAGVNTGELFF. This chain uses TRBV19 with TRBJ2-2; 7 bases align to TRBD2. The CDR3 covers 14 residues. J was trimmed by 5 bases and V by 5 bases; bases with no gene match: 5. The germline gives CDR1 LNHDA, CDR2 SQIVND (reference sequence).

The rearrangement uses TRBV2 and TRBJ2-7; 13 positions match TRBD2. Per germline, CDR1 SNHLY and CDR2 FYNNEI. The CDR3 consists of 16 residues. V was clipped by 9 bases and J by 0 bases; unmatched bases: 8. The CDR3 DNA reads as TGTGCCAGGGGGCGGACTAGCGGGGGAAGCTCCTACGAGCAGTACTTC. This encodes CARGRTSGGSSYEQYF. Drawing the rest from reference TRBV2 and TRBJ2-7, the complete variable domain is EPEVTQTPSHQVTQMGQEVILRCVPISNHLYFYWYRQILGQKVEFLVSFYNNEISEKSEIFDDQFSVERPDGSNFTLKIRSTKLEDSAMYFCARGRTSGGSSYEQYFGPGTRLTVT.

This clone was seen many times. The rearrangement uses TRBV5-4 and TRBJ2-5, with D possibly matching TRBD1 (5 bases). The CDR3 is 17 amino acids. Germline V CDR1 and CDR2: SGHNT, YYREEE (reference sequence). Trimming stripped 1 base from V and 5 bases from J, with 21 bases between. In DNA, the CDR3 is TGTGCCAGCAGCTTGACGTTCCGGACACGGCAAGCGGAGACCCAGTACTTC. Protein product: CASSLTFRTRQAETQYF.

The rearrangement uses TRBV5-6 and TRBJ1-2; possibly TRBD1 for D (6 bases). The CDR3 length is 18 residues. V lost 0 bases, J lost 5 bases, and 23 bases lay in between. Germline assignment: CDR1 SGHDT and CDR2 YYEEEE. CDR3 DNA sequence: TGTGCCAGCAGCTTGGGGGTCAGGGGCCCTTCGGTTGGGTATGGCTACACCTTC. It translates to CASSLGVRGPSVGYGYTF.

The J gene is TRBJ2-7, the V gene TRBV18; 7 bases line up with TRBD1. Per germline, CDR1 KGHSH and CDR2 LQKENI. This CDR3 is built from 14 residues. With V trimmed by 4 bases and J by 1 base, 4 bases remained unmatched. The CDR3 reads CASSQSGQSYEQYF. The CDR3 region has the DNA TGTGCCAGCTCACAGTCGGGACAGTCCTACGAGCAGTACTTC.

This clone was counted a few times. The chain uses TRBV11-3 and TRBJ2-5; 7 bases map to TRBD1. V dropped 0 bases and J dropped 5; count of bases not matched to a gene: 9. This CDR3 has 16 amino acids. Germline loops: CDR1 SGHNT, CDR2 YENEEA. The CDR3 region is CASSLDLTGSFETQYF. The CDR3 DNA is TGTGCCAGCAGCTTAGATCTGACAGGGAGTTTTGAGACCCAGTACTTC.

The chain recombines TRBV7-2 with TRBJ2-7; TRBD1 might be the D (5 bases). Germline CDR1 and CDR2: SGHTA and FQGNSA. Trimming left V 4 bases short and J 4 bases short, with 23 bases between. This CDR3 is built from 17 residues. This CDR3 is CASSCLSPDSCIYEQYF. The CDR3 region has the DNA TGTGCCAGCAGCTGTTTATCCCCTGACAGTTGTATTTACGAGCAGTACTTC.

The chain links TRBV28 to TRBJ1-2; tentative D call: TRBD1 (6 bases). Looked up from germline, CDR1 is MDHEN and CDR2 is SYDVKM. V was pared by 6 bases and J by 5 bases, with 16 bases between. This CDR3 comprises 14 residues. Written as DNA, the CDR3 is TGTGCCAGCAGCATCAGGGGCCCCATTTATGGCTACACCTTC. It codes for CASSIRGPIYGYTF.

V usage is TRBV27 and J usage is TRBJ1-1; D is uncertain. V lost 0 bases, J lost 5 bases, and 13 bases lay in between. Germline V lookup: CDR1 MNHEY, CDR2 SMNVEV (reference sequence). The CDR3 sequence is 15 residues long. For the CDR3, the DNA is TGTGCCAGCAGTTTATCGTTGGGAGGGTATACTGAAGCTTTCTTT. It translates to CASSLSLGGYTEAFF.

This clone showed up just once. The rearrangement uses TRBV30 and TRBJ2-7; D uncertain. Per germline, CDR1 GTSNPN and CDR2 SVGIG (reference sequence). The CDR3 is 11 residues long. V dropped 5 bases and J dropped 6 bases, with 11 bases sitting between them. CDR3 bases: TGTGCCTGGGCCGCTATTACCGAGCAGTACTTC. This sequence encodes CAWAAITEQYF.

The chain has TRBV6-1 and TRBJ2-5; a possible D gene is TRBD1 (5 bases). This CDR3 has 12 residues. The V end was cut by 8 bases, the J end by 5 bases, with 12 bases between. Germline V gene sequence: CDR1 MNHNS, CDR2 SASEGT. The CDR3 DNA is TGTGCCAGCCGACAGACTTCCGAGACCCAGTACTTC. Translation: CASRQTSETQYF.